These 8 T cell receptor beta chains were sequenced from one sample in a study of blood T cell repertoires in COVID-19. TCRdb's table, derived via immunoSEQ multiplex PCR, lists solely in-frame clones and lacks some. The table records fewer than 100,000 clones, roughly 89% of them present only once. The sequenced material came from peripheral blood. Receptor source: a human donor in a cohort sampled during active COVID-19.

The J gene is TRBJ2-7, the V gene TRBV4-1; TRBD2 matches 12 bases. Germline CDR1 reads MGHRA; CDR2 reads YSYEKL. V gave up 2 bases and J gave up 6 bases; unmatched junction bases: 5. This CDR3 has 15 residues. CDR3 in DNA: TGCGCCAGCAGCCAATCACTAGCGGGAGGTGGCGAGCAGTACTTC. Its protein is CASSQSLAGGGEQYF.

This clone was detected a few times. This sequence joins TRBV5-1 and TRBJ1-1, with D perhaps matching TRBD1 (6 bases). The germline V gene has CDR1 SGHRS and CDR2 YFSETQ. The CDR3 loop spans 17 amino acids. Trimming took 3 bases from V and 0 from J, leaving 18 bases between them. The CDR3: CASSSRGGGALNTEAFF. The CDR3 DNA reads TGCGCCAGCAGCTCGCGGGGCGGGGGGGCCCTGAACACTGAAGCTTTCTTT.

CDR3 protein: CASSTGTGGRNEQFF. The CDR3 region has the DNA TGTGCCAGCAGTACCGGGACAGGGGGGAGGAATGAGCAGTTCTTC. The chain links TRBV27 to TRBJ2-1, with 11 bases identical to TRBD1. Germline CDR1 reads MNHEY; CDR2 reads SMNVEV (reference sequence). V lost 5 bases and J lost 7; bases outside the gene matches: 7. This CDR3 region has 15 residues.

This clone was seen a few times. DNA for the CDR3: TGTGCCAGCAGCCCGACTAGCATCAATGAGCAGTTCTTC. Amino acids: CASSPTSINEQFF. This sequence joins TRBV7-3 and TRBJ2-1; 7 bases line up with TRBD2. The CDR3 sequence is 13 residues long. V gave up 5 bases and J gave up 6 bases; unmatched junction bases: 4. Germline V lookup: CDR1 SGHTA, CDR2 FQGTGA. Full variable domain (rest looked up from reference TRBV7-3 and TRBJ2-1): GAGVSQTPSNKVTEKGKYVELRCDPISGHTALYWYRQSLGQGPEFLIYFQGTGAADDSGLPNDRFFAVRPEGSVSTLKIQRTERGDSAVYLCASSPTSINEQFFGPGTRLTVL.

The V gene is TRBV13, the J gene TRBJ2-3, with 11 bases lining up with TRBD2. Trimming cost V 4 bases and J 2 bases; bases outside gene matches: 8. There are 17 residues in the CDR3. Germline lookup yields CDR1 PRHDT and CDR2 FYEKMQ (reference sequence). CDR3 amino acids: CASSSLTSGETTDTQYF. The CDR3, as DNA: TGTGCCAGCAGCTCCCTGACTAGCGGGGAAACCACAGATACGCAGTATTTT.

The V gene is TRBV5-1, the J gene TRBJ2-5, with 9 bases fitting TRBD2. The trim removed 4 bases at V and 3 bases at J, leaving 7 bases unmatched. The germline V gene has CDR1 SGHRS and CDR2 YFSETQ. The length of the CDR3 is 15 residues. CDR3: CASSRAGGLEETQYF. In DNA form, the CDR3 reads TGCGCCAGCAGCAGGGCGGGAGGGTTGGAAGAGACCCAGTACTTC.

The V and J genes are TRBV5-1 and TRBJ2-3; 8 bases agree with TRBD2. This CDR3 has 16 amino acids. After removal of 0 bases from V and 2 bases from J, the junction contained 5 bases not matched to a gene. The germline V gene has CDR1 SGHRS and CDR2 YFSETQ. CDR3 sequence: CASSLEGSGVTDTQYF. DNA of the CDR3: TGCGCCAGCAGCTTGGAAGGTAGCGGGGTCACAGATACGCAGTATTTT.

V usage is TRBV30 and J usage is TRBJ1-5; D is ambiguous. The length of the CDR3 is 17 residues. CDR1 and CDR2 from the germline V gene are GTSNPN and SVGIG (reference sequence). V dropped 7 bases and J dropped 2 bases, with 24 bases sitting between them. CDR3 residues: CASLGGTELSGNQPQHF. DNA for the CDR3: TGTGCCTCCCTCGGAGGAACAGAGCTGTCGGGCAATCAGCCCCAGCATTTT.